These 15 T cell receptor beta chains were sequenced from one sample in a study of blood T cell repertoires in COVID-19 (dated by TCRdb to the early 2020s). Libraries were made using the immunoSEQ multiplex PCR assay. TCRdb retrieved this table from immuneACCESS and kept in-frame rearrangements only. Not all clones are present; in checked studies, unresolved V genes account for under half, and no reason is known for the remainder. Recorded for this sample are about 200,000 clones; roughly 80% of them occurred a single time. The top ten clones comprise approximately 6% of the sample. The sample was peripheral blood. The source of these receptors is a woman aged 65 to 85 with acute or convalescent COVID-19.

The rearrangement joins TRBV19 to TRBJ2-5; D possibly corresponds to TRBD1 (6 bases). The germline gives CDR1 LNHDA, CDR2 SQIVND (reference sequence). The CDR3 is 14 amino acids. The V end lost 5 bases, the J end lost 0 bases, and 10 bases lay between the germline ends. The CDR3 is CASSPGHYQETQYF. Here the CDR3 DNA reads TGTGCCAGTAGTCCGGGACACTACCAAGAGACCCAGTACTTC.

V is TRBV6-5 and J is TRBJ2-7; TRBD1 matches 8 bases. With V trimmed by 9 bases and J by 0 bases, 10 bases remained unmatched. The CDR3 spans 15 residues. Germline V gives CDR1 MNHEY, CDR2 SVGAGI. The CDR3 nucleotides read TGTGCCAGTGAACCCGACAGGGGCCTCTCCTACGAGCAGTACTTC. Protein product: CASEPDRGLSYEQYF.

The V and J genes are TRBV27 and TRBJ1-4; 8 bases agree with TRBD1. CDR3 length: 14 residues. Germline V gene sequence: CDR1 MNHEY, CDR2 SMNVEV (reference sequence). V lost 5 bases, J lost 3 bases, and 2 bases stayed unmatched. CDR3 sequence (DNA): TGTGCCAGCAGTATACAGGGGGCTAATGAAAAACTGTTTTTT. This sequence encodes CASSIQGANEKLFF. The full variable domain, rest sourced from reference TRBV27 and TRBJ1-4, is EAQVTQNPRYLITVTGKKLTVTCSQNMNHEYMSWYRQDPGLGLRQIYYSMNVEVTDKGDVPEGYKVSRKEKRNFPLILESPSPNQTSLYFCASSIQGANEKLFFGSGTQLSVL.

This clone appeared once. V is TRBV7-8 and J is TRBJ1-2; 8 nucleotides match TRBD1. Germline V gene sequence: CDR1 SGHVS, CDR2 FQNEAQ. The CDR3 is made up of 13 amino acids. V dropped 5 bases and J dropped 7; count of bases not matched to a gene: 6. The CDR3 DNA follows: TGTGCCAGCAGCGGGCCCCAGGGGGCTGGCTACACCTTC. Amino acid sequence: CASSGPQGAGYTF.

CDR3 residues: CASSPGLQGNYGYTF. The DNA for the CDR3 is TGTGCCAGCAGCCCGGGGTTACAGGGGAACTATGGCTACACCTTC. This chain connects TRBV5-4 to TRBJ1-2; 7 bases are a match to TRBD1. The CDR3 has 15 residues. Germline V CDR1 and CDR2: SGHNT, YYREEE (reference sequence). After removal of 4 bases from V and 2 bases from J, the junction contained 8 bases not matched to a gene.

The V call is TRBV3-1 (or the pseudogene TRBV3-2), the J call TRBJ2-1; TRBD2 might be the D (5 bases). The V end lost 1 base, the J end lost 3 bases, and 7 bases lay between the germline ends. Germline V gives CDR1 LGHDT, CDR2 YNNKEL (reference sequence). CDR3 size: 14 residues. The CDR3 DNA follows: TGTGCCAGCAGCCAAGGAACTAGCTACAATGAGCAGTTCTTC. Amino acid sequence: CASSQGTSYNEQFF.

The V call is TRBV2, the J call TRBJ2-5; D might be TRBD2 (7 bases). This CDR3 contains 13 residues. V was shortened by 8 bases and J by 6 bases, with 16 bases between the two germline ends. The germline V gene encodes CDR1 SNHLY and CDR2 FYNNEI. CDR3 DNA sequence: TGTGCCAGCGCCCAAGGGGGGGTTCAGACCCAGTACTTC. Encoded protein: CASAQGGVQTQYF.

Here the CDR3 DNA reads TGTGCCAGCAGCCCCGGACAGGGAAAAGGATACGAGCAGTACTTC. It encodes CASSPGQGKGYEQYF. The chain employs TRBV3-1 (or the pseudogene TRBV3-2) and TRBJ2-7; 8 bases line up with TRBD1. The CDR3 covers 15 residues. Germline V CDR1 and CDR2: LGHDT, YNNKEL (reference sequence). V shed 4 bases, J shed 4 bases, and the junction held 9 bases outside the gene matches.

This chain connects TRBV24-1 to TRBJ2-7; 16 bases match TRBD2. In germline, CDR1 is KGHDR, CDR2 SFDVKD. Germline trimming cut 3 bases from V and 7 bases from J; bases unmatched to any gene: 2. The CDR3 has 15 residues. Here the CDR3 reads CATSDAGLAGGEQYF. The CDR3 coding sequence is TGTGCCACCAGTGATGCGGGACTAGCGGGAGGGGAGCAGTACTTC.

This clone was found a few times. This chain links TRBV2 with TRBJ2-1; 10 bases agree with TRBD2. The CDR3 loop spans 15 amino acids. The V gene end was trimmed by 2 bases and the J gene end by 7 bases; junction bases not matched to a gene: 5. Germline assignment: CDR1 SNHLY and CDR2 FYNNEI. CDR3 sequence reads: CASSELAGAANEQFF. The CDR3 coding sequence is TGTGCCAGCAGTGAACTAGCGGGAGCCGCGAATGAGCAGTTCTTC. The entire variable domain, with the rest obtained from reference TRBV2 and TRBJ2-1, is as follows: EPEVTQTPSHQVTQMGQEVILRCVPISNHLYFYWYRQILGQKVEFLVSFYNNEISEKSEIFDDQFSVERPDGSNFTLKIRSTKLEDSAMYFCASSELAGAANEQFFGPGTRLTVL.

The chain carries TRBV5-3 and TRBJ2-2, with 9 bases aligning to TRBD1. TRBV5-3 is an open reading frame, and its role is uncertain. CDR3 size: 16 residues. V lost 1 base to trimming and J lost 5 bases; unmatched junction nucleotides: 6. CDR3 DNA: TGTGCCAGAAGCTTGCTGGGACAGGGAGATACCGGGGAGCTGTTTTTT. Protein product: CARSLLGQGDTGELFF.

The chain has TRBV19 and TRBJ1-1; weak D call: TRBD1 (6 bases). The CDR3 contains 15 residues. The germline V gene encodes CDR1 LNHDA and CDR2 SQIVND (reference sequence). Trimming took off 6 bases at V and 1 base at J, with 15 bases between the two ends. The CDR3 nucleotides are TGTGCCAGTAGGAAGGGAACAGGGACGAACACTGAAGCTTTCTTT. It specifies CASRKGTGTNTEAFF.

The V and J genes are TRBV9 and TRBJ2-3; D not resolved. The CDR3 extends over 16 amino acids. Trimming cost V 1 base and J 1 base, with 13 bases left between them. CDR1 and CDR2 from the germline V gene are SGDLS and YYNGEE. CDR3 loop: CASSVRLATGTDTQYF. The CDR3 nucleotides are TGTGCCAGCAGCGTACGATTGGCCACAGGCACAGATACGCAGTATTTT.

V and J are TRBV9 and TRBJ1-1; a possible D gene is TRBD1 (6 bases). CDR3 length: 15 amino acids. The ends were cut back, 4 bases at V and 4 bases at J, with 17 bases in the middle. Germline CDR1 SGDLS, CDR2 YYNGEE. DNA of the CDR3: TGTGCCAGCAGCCCCGAGGGGGAGACATTCACTGAAGCTTTCTTT. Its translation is CASSPEGETFTEAFF.

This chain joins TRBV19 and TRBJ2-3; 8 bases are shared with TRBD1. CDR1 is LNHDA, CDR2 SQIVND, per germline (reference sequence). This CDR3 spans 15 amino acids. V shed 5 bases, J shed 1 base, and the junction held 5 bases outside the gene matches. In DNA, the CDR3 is TGTGCCAGTAGTTCGCCGGGACAGGGCACAGATACGCAGTATTTT. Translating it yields CASSSPGQGTDTQYF.